This T cell receptor beta chain stems from a study of blood T cell repertoires in COVID-19. Whole-study context: Sites in the United States, Italy and Spain provided acute and convalescent COVID-19 samples.

V was shortened by 2 bases and J by 0 bases, with 10 bases between the two germline ends. Germline CDR1 and CDR2: KGHDR and SFDVKD. The CDR3 has 16 residues. Measured with immunoSEQ multiplex PCR; TCRdb has only the in-frame clones, and not every one. The sample carries some 150,000 clones, about four fifths recorded once. This TCR came from a woman in her fifties or sixties in a cohort exposed to, infected with or recovered from COVID-19 (not recorded which). This chain connects TRBV24-1 to TRBJ1-5, with D possibly being TRBD1 (5 bases). The sequenced sample consisted of PBMCs or T cells enriched from blood (not recorded which). CDR3 DNA sequence: TGTGCCACCAGTGATTCTTCAGGGTATAGCAATCAGCCCCAGCATTTT. Translated, it gives CATSDSSGYSNQPQHF.